Listed below are T cell receptor beta chains from one sample, sequenced in a study of cytomegalovirus exposure and HLA in healthy donors. Data came from immunoSEQ multiplex PCR; TCRdb stores just in-frame clones and leaves some out. The top ten hold over 2% of the sample, which has 150,000 to 200,000 clones, about 80% seen once. Sequencing was carried out using PBMCs. The receptors here all came from a woman in her 30s in good health and CMV-seronegative. CDR3s include the opening cysteine and the closing phenylalanine or tryptophan. The D gene is left open where the match is weak. The size field is filled for only some rows; it gives once, few, many or a size class.

V gene	D gene	clone size	J gene	CDR3 DNA	CDR3 protein
TRBV11-2	NA	NA	TRBJ1-3	TGTGCCAGCAGCACCGGTCCCCGGGGAGGAAACACCATATATTTT	CASSTGPRGGNTIYF
TRBV4-2	NA	NA	TRBJ2-1	TGTGCCAGCAGCCAAGCGGGGTTTTACAATGAGCAGTTCTTC	CASSQAGFYNEQFF
TRBV7-9	NA	NA	TRBJ2-7	TGTTCCAGCAGCTCCAGGGGCGAGCAGTACTTC	CSSSSRGEQYF
TRBV7-7	TRBD2	NA	TRBJ2-2	TGTGCTAGCAGCTCCTCGGGGGGAACCGGGGAGCTGTTTTTT	CASSSSGGTGELFF
TRBV19	TRBD1	NA	TRBJ2-7	TGTGCCAGTAGTATCGGGACAGGGCACTACGAGCAGTACTTC	CASSIGTGHYEQYF
TRBV29-1	NA	NA	TRBJ2-1	TGCAGCGCCTTCGGAGGGCCCTCCTACAATGAGCAGTTCTTC	CSAFGGPSYNEQFF
TRBV7-9	TRBD1	once	TRBJ2-2	TGTGCCAGCAGCTCCGGTCGGACAGGGGCCAACACCGGGGAGCTGTTTTTT	CASSSGRTGANTGELFF
TRBV28	NA	NA	TRBJ1-2	TGTGCCAGCATCCAGGGAGGCTATGGCTACACCTTC	CASIQGGYGYTF
TRBV12-2	NA	NA	TRBJ1-6	TGTGCAAGTCGCTTATACCGTTTACAGGGGGATTCACCCCTCCACTTT	CASRLYRLQGDSPLHF
TRBV21-1	NA	NA	TRBJ2-5	TGTACTCGGGGGGGAACCCCCGGAAAGTCTATTCTAGAGACCCAGTACTTC	CTRGGTPGKSILETQYF
TRBV11-3	NA	NA	TRBJ2-6	TGTGCCAGCAGCTTAGGTGGCGGTGCTGGGGCCAACGGCCTGACTTTC	CASSLGGGAGANGLTF
TRBV18	NA	once	TRBJ1-4	TGTGCCAGCTCGCTGGGCGGGGGAGTGGATGAAAAACTGTTTTTT	CASSLGGGVDEKLFF
TRBV5-6	NA	NA	TRBJ2-5	TGTGCCAGCAGCTTGGTTGGGAGAGAGAGAGAGACCCAGTACTTC	CASSLVGRERETQYF
TRBV4-3	TRBD1	few	TRBJ1-3	TGCGCCTCCAGTCCGGGACAGGGACTTGGAAACACCATATATTTT	CASSPGQGLGNTIYF
TRBV11-2	NA	NA	TRBJ2-1	TGTGCCAGCAGCCATTCCGGGAGCCTTCTCACGAATGAGCAGTTCTTC	CASSHSGSLLTNEQFF
TRBV27	TRBD2	NA	TRBJ2-1	TGTGCCAGCAGTCGGGGGGGCAACTCCTACAATGAGCAGTTCTTC	CASSRGGNSYNEQFF
TRBV28	TRBD1	NA	TRBJ2-7	TGTGCCAGCAGAGGCTGGACAGGGCTAGACTACGAGCAGTACTTC	CASRGWTGLDYEQYF
TRBV19	TRBD2	NA	TRBJ2-4	TGTGCCAGTAGTACGGGACTAGCGGGAGGGATAGCCAAAAACATTCAGTACTTC	CASSTGLAGGIAKNIQYF
TRBV7-9	NA	NA	TRBJ2-7	TGTGCCAGCAGCCCGGTGGTAGCGACTTCCTACGAGCAGTACTTC	CASSPVVATSYEQYF
TRBV4-3	TRBD1	many	TRBJ1-6	TGCGCCAGCAGCCAAGAAGCCGGGACAGGGAACTCACCCCTCCACTTT	CASSQEAGTGNSPLHF
TRBV28	TRBD1	NA	TRBJ2-3	TGTGCCAGCAGTTTTTTGGCGGGACAGGGATTAACAGATACGCAGTATTTT	CASSFLAGQGLTDTQYF
TRBV9	TRBD2	NA	TRBJ2-3	TGTGCCAGCAGCGTAGGGCTAGCGGGGGGGACAGATACGCAGTATTTT	CASSVGLAGGTDTQYF
TRBV7-9	NA	NA	TRBJ1-5	TGTGCCAGCAGCTTAAGCGTTAGTCAGCCCCAGCATTTT	CASSLSVSQPQHF
TRBV15	TRBD2	NA	TRBJ2-1	TGTGCCACCAGCAGGAGGACTAGCGGGAACAATGAGCAGTTCTTC	CATSRRTSGNNEQFF
TRBV9	NA	NA	TRBJ2-2	TGTGCCAGCAGCGTATCGCCCAGGGGGGCGGCCGGGGAGCTGTTTTTT	CASSVSPRGAAGELFF
TRBV18	NA	NA	TRBJ2-7	TGTGCCAGCTCACCAGTTCAGCAGGAGGTCGAGCAGTACTTC	CASSPVQQEVEQYF
TRBV5-4	NA	NA	TRBJ2-1	TGTGCCAGCAGCTTGGGGGCAGAGCCCTACAATGAGCAGTTCTTC	CASSLGAEPYNEQFF